This T cell receptor (beta chain) was obtained from a study of shared clonotypes between healthy human individuals. General study findings and limits: A small donor pool kept down the genetic and exposure-history diversity that was represented.

Only CD45RO-negative cells positively selected for CCR7 counted as naive CD8 cells, so terminally differentiated effector memory CD45RA+ cells were excluded. Deep level was the assay's run setting. Profiled with immunoSEQ multiplex PCR; TCRdb holds only in-frame clones, not every one. Of about 2.1 million clones listed, roughly 91% are singletons. Note on this clone: Its matching antigen is unknown.

V lost 0 bases, J lost 7 bases, and 2 bases stayed unmatched. Germline CDR1 reads GTSNPN; CDR2 reads SVGIG (reference sequence). This CDR3 has 13 amino acids. This clonotype was obtained from a man aged 18 to 29 in good health. Some clones in this sample may be carry-over from other donors' samples. What was sequenced was naive CD8+ T cells from PBMCs. The chain carries TRBV30 and TRBJ2-4; 8 nucleotides agree with TRBD2. CDR3 amino acids: CAWSVGGRNIQYF. In nucleotides, the CDR3 is TGTGCCTGGAGTGTTGGCGGGAGGAACATTCAGTACTTC.